The next 9 T cell receptor beta chains were all read from a single sample in a study of T cell responses to AZD1222 COVID-19 vaccine. The repertoire was sequenced with immunoSEQ multiplex PCR; TCRdb's copy has only in-frame clones and lacks some. Among some 180,000 clones listed, 90% to 95% were seen once. Sequencing was performed on peripheral blood, taken 28 days after the second AZD1222 dose. Receptors were obtained from an adult who received the AZD1222 COVID-19 vaccine.

The chain couples TRBV4-3 to TRBJ1-2; D call uncertain. The germline gives CDR1 LGHNA, CDR2 YSLEER. The V end was cut by 1 base, the J end by 4 bases, with 7 bases between. CDR3 length: 13 residues. The CDR3 is CASSQVPTYGYTF. The CDR3 bases are TGCGCCAGCAGCCAAGTGCCAACCTATGGCTACACCTTC.

The chain is built from TRBV12-1 and TRBJ2-7; TRBD1 reflects the table's D call only, with no check against the DNA. TRBV12-1 is annotated as a pseudogene. The CDR3 is 16 residues long. CDR3 DNA sequence: TGTGCCAGCAGCTCCGACCGGGACAGGGATTCCTACGAGCAGTACTTC. It translates to CASSSDRDRDSYEQYF.

J is TRBJ2-3 and V is TRBV19; D is undetermined. CDR1 and CDR2 (germline): LNHDA, SQIVND (reference sequence). The V end was cut by 4 bases, the J end by 0 bases, with 5 bases between. The CDR3 runs 13 residues. The CDR3 is CASSTTSTDTQYF. The CDR3 DNA is TGTGCCAGTAGTACAACTAGCACAGATACGCAGTATTTT.

The CDR3: CASSLGDRGAQETQYF. In DNA form, the CDR3 reads TGTGCCAGCAGCTTAGGGGACAGGGGAGCCCAAGAGACCCAGTACTTC. The gene calls are TRBV7-9 and TRBJ2-5; the match to TRBD1 covers 10 bases. Germline V gives CDR1 SEHNR, CDR2 FQNEAQ (reference sequence). V lost 1 base, J lost 1 base, and 3 bases stayed unmatched. This CDR3 contains 16 residues.

The chain is built from TRBV11-3 and TRBJ1-1; the D gene is possibly TRBD1 (5 bases). V gave up 7 bases and J gave up 1 base, with 10 bases separating them. The CDR3 runs to 13 residues. From germline, CDR1 is SGHNT and CDR2 YENEEA. The CDR3 reads CASTMGGNTEAFF. The CDR3 region has the DNA TGTGCCAGCACGATGGGGGGGAACACTGAAGCTTTCTTT.

The chain has TRBV19 and TRBJ1-1, with a possible D match to TRBD1 (6 bases). Deletions cut 5 bases from V and 8 bases from J, with 18 bases between. The CDR3 has 14 amino acids. Germline CDR1 is LNHDA and CDR2 is SQIVND (reference sequence). The CDR3 coding sequence is TGTGCCAGTAGTTCGTGGGGGCGGCGGTCCGAAGCTTTCTTT. Protein sequence: CASSSWGRRSEAFF.

The chain links TRBV4-2 to TRBJ1-6; TRBD1 is a possible D gene (5 bases). Germline CDR1 is LGHNA and CDR2 is YNFKEQ. The CDR3 is 17 residues long. V gave up 0 bases and J gave up 9 bases, with 18 bases separating them. The CDR3 region is CASSQEGVLAVGSPLHF. CDR3 in DNA: TGTGCCAGCAGCCAAGAGGGGGTGTTGGCAGTGGGTTCACCCCTCCACTTT.

This chain uses TRBV6-5 with TRBJ2-3, with unresolved D. CDR1 is MNHEY and CDR2 is SVGAGI in the germline V gene. Between the trimmed V and J ends, which lost 0 bases and 6 bases, there was a span of 13 bases. This CDR3 has 15 amino acids. CDR3 bases: TGTGCCAGCAGTTACTCGAAGGTCCTAGGGGATACGCAGTATTTT. Protein sequence: CASSYSKVLGDTQYF.

The chain links TRBV29-1 to TRBJ2-6, with 7 bases identical to TRBD1. After removal of 6 bases from V and 1 base from J, the junction contained 6 bases not matched to a gene. The CDR3 extends over 15 amino acids. Germline V gene sequence: CDR1 SQVTM, CDR2 ANQGSEA. CDR3: CSVGHRGSGANVLTF. CDR3 sequence (DNA): TGCAGCGTGGGCCACAGGGGTTCTGGGGCCAACGTCCTGACTTTC.